Listed below are T cell receptor beta chains from one sample, sequenced in a study of blood T cell repertoires in COVID-19. The method was immunoSEQ multiplex PCR; TCRdb's version includes in-frame clones alone and lacks a portion of them. The repertoire includes approximately 400,000 clones, 80% to 95% of them detected once, and roughly 0.86% sits in the top ten. Input material: PBMCs or T cells enriched from blood (not recorded which). The receptors stem from a woman in her forties who had been exposed to COVID-19. The CDR3 runs from the conserved cysteine through the conserved F or W. Fields, in order: J gene, D gene, V gene, clone size, CDR3 DNA, CDR3 protein. D genes are given only for firm matches. The size of a clone is reported for some rows only, either as once, few or many, or as a class for expanded clones.

j_gene: TRBJ2-3
d_gene: -
v_gene: TRBV5-1
abundance: -
CDR3nt: TGCGCCAGCAGCTTGGCTGGGCCCAGCACAGATACGCAGTATTTT
CDR3aa: CASSLAGPSTDTQYF

j_gene: TRBJ2-2
d_gene: -
v_gene: TRBV14
abundance: -
CDR3nt: TGTGCCAGCAGCCAAGATCCCCTACACCGAGGGTATGGGGAGCTGTTTTTT
CDR3aa: CASSQDPLHRGYGELFF

j_gene: TRBJ1-5
d_gene: TRBD1
v_gene: TRBV2
abundance: -
CDR3nt: TGTGCCAGCAGGAAAGGACAGGGGGTCGTGCCCCAGCATTTT
CDR3aa: CASRKGQGVVPQHF

j_gene: TRBJ1-2
d_gene: TRBD1
v_gene: TRBV15
abundance: -
CDR3nt: TGTGCCACTGAAGAGACAGGGGACTACACCTTC
CDR3aa: CATEETGDYTF

j_gene: TRBJ2-3
d_gene: TRBD1
v_gene: TRBV19
abundance: -
CDR3nt: TGTGCCAGTAGTATGGCGGACAGGACAGATACGCAGTATTTT
CDR3aa: CASSMADRTDTQYF

j_gene: TRBJ1-4
d_gene: -
v_gene: TRBV30
abundance: -
CDR3nt: TGTGCCCTGGACAGTAGTAATGAAAAACTGTTTTTT
CDR3aa: CALDSSNEKLFF

j_gene: TRBJ2-1
d_gene: TRBD2
v_gene: TRBV5-4
abundance: -
CDR3nt: TGTGCCAGCAGCCCGACTCCGGGACTAGCGGGTTCGAATGAGCAGTTCTTC
CDR3aa: CASSPTPGLAGSNEQFF

j_gene: TRBJ1-1
d_gene: TRBD1
v_gene: TRBV5-1
abundance: -
CDR3nt: TGCGCCAGCAGCTCTGGGACAGGCATGAACACTGAAGCTTTCTTT
CDR3aa: CASSSGTGMNTEAFF

j_gene: TRBJ1-3
d_gene: TRBD1
v_gene: TRBV6-5
abundance: -
CDR3nt: TGTGCCAGCAGTTACACAGGGGTTGGAAACACCATATATTTT
CDR3aa: CASSYTGVGNTIYF

j_gene: TRBJ2-1
d_gene: -
v_gene: TRBV25-1
abundance: -
CDR3nt: TGTGCCCTTACAGGGTATGAGCAGTTCTTC
CDR3aa: CALTGYEQFF

j_gene: TRBJ2-5
d_gene: -
v_gene: TRBV24-1
abundance: -
CDR3nt: TGTGCCACCAGTGATAGCCCCCAAGAGACCCAGTACTTC
CDR3aa: CATSDSPQETQYF

j_gene: TRBJ1-4
d_gene: -
v_gene: TRBV28
abundance: -
CDR3nt: TGTGCCAGCAGTTCCGGGATCCAAGAAAAACTGTTTTTT
CDR3aa: CASSSGIQEKLFF

j_gene: TRBJ1-6
d_gene: -
v_gene: TRBV6-5
abundance: -
CDR3nt: TGTGCCAGCAGCCGACCGGGGGTCTTTGGTGCACCCCTCCACTTT
CDR3aa: CASSRPGVFGAPLHF

j_gene: TRBJ2-7
d_gene: -
v_gene: TRBV30
abundance: -
CDR3nt: TGTGCCTGGACCCCGGGGACATCAACCTCCAACGAGCAGTACTTC
CDR3aa: CAWTPGTSTSNEQYF

j_gene: TRBJ2-1
d_gene: -
v_gene: TRBV7-3
abundance: -
CDR3nt: TGTGCCAGCAGCTTGCGGCGTTTAGGTACCAATGAGCAGTTCTTC
CDR3aa: CASSLRRLGTNEQFF

j_gene: TRBJ2-5
d_gene: -
v_gene: TRBV4-3
abundance: once
CDR3nt: TGCGCCAGCAGCCAAGTCCGACATCCCCAAGAGACCCAGTACTTC
CDR3aa: CASSQVRHPQETQYF

j_gene: TRBJ1-3
d_gene: -
v_gene: TRBV3-1/TRBV3-2
abundance: few
CDR3nt: TGTGCCAGCAGCCAAGCGGGTTCTGGAAACACCATATATTTT
CDR3aa: CASSQAGSGNTIYF

j_gene: TRBJ2-7
d_gene: -
v_gene: TRBV5-1
abundance: -
CDR3nt: TGCGCCAGCAGCCGCCTAACCTACGAGCAGTACTTC
CDR3aa: CASSRLTYEQYF

j_gene: TRBJ2-6
d_gene: -
v_gene: TRBV5-8
abundance: -
CDR3nt: TGTGCCAGCAGCTCCGGGATCTCTGGGGCCAACGTCCTGACTTTC
CDR3aa: CASSSGISGANVLTF

j_gene: TRBJ2-2
d_gene: -
v_gene: TRBV6-5
abundance: -
CDR3nt: TGTGCCAGCAGAGCACCAGGCCCTAACAACGGGGAGCTGTTTTTT
CDR3aa: CASRAPGPNNGELFF

j_gene: TRBJ2-7
d_gene: TRBD1
v_gene: TRBV7-8
abundance: -
CDR3nt: TGTGCCAGCAGCCAGACAGGGGGCTTCACGGGCGAGCAGTACTTC
CDR3aa: CASSQTGGFTGEQYF

j_gene: TRBJ2-1
d_gene: -
v_gene: TRBV19
abundance: once
CDR3nt: TGTGCCAGTAGCCCCGGCGTCGGGGAGCAGTTCTTC
CDR3aa: CASSPGVGEQFF

j_gene: TRBJ2-7
d_gene: TRBD2
v_gene: TRBV3-1/TRBV3-2
abundance: -
CDR3nt: TGTGCCAGCAGTCGGACTAGCGGGGACGAGCAGTACTTC
CDR3aa: CASSRTSGDEQYF

j_gene: TRBJ1-5
d_gene: -
v_gene: TRBV30
abundance: -
CDR3nt: TGTGCCTGGCGTTCCACAGGTGCCAATCAGCCCCAGCATTTT
CDR3aa: CAWRSTGANQPQHF

j_gene: TRBJ2-1
d_gene: -
v_gene: TRBV5-5
abundance: -
CDR3nt: TGTGCCAGCAATCCTCCGCCTAGAAAGGATGAGCAGTTCTTC
CDR3aa: CASNPPPRKDEQFF

j_gene: TRBJ1-4
d_gene: -
v_gene: TRBV13
abundance: -
CDR3nt: TGTGCCAGCAGCTTAGGAACATCGATGGAAAAACTGTTTTTT
CDR3aa: CASSLGTSMEKLFF

j_gene: TRBJ2-2
d_gene: TRBD2
v_gene: TRBV5-4
abundance: -
CDR3nt: TGTGCCAGCAGATCGGGGACTAGCGGGAGCGGCGGGGAGCTGTTTTTT
CDR3aa: CASRSGTSGSGGELFF

j_gene: TRBJ2-3
d_gene: TRBD2
v_gene: TRBV3-1/TRBV3-2
abundance: -
CDR3nt: TGTGCCAGCAGCCAAGATACTAGCGGTCTCACAGATACGCAGTATTTT
CDR3aa: CASSQDTSGLTDTQYF

j_gene: TRBJ1-2
d_gene: -
v_gene: TRBV4-1
abundance: few
CDR3nt: TGCGCCAGCAGCCAAGATCATGCGGATAACTATGGCTACACCTTC
CDR3aa: CASSQDHADNYGYTF

j_gene: TRBJ2-1
d_gene: -
v_gene: TRBV18
abundance: once
CDR3nt: TGTGCCAGCTCACCTCAGGGAAATGAGCAGTTCTTC
CDR3aa: CASSPQGNEQFF

j_gene: TRBJ2-7
d_gene: -
v_gene: TRBV18
abundance: -
CDR3nt: TGTGCCAGCTCACCGGACAGACATTCGACGTACGAGCAGTACTTC
CDR3aa: CASSPDRHSTYEQYF

j_gene: TRBJ1-4
d_gene: -
v_gene: TRBV9
abundance: -
CDR3nt: TGTGCCAGCAGCGTAGGCCACGCAGGGGCTATTGGTGAAAAACTGTTTTTT
CDR3aa: CASSVGHAGAIGEKLFF

j_gene: TRBJ1-3
d_gene: -
v_gene: TRBV19
abundance: once
CDR3nt: TGTGCCAGTAGTTCGCCGGGGAGTCCGAGCTCTGGAAACACCATATATTTT
CDR3aa: CASSSPGSPSSGNTIYF

j_gene: TRBJ2-7
d_gene: TRBD1
v_gene: TRBV9
abundance: -
CDR3nt: TGTGCCAGCAGCCCCCCGACAGGGACCATCCCCTACGAGCAGTACTTC
CDR3aa: CASSPPTGTIPYEQYF

j_gene: TRBJ2-7
d_gene: TRBD1
v_gene: TRBV19
abundance: -
CDR3nt: TGTGTCGGACAGGGAGCCTACGAGCAGTACTTC
CDR3aa: CVGQGAYEQYF

j_gene: TRBJ2-3
d_gene: TRBD2
v_gene: TRBV11-2
abundance: -
CDR3nt: TGTGCCAGCAGCCCCCCCACGGCGGGAGGGCGGTCAACGCAGTATTTT
CDR3aa: CASSPPTAGGRSTQYF

j_gene: TRBJ2-1
d_gene: TRBD2
v_gene: TRBV30
abundance: -
CDR3nt: TGTGCCTGGACCCCTGGGGAGGGGTTGTACAATGAGCAGTTCTTC
CDR3aa: CAWTPGEGLYNEQFF

j_gene: TRBJ1-2
d_gene: -
v_gene: TRBV6-5
abundance: -
CDR3nt: TGTGCCAGCATAAAGGAGCAGGGCTATGGCTACACCTTC
CDR3aa: CASIKEQGYGYTF

j_gene: TRBJ1-3
d_gene: TRBD1
v_gene: TRBV4-1
abundance: -
CDR3nt: TGCGCCAGCAGCCAGAGAGGGACAGGCAGTGGAAACACCATATATTTT
CDR3aa: CASSQRGTGSGNTIYF

j_gene: TRBJ1-2
d_gene: -
v_gene: TRBV6-5
abundance: -
CDR3nt: TGTGCCAGCAGTTATTTCAAGGACAGCGACTATGGCTACACCTTC
CDR3aa: CASSYFKDSDYGYTF

j_gene: TRBJ1-2
d_gene: -
v_gene: TRBV25-1
abundance: -
CDR3nt: TGTGCCAGCACCATCGGCGGCGGGTCTAATGGCTACACCTTC
CDR3aa: CASTIGGGSNGYTF

j_gene: TRBJ1-3
d_gene: -
v_gene: TRBV30
abundance: -
CDR3nt: TGTGCCTGGAAAGGGACTCTCTCTGGAAACACCATATATTTT
CDR3aa: CAWKGTLSGNTIYF

j_gene: TRBJ1-1
d_gene: -
v_gene: TRBV30
abundance: -
CDR3nt: TGTGCCTGCGGCGGGAACACTGAAGCTTTCTTT
CDR3aa: CACGGNTEAFF

j_gene: TRBJ2-7
d_gene: TRBD1
v_gene: TRBV2
abundance: -
CDR3nt: TGTGCCAGCAGTGAAGAGAGGGGGCGCTACGAGCAGTACTTC
CDR3aa: CASSEERGRYEQYF

j_gene: TRBJ2-7
d_gene: TRBD1
v_gene: TRBV7-2
abundance: -
CDR3nt: TGTGCCAGCAGCCCGCCCCCCGGGACAGGGGTTTCCGAGCAGTACTTC
CDR3aa: CASSPPPGTGVSEQYF

j_gene: TRBJ2-1
d_gene: -
v_gene: TRBV20-1
abundance: -
CDR3nt: TGCAGTGCGGCGGGACACAATGAGCAGTTCTTC
CDR3aa: CSAAGHNEQFF

j_gene: TRBJ1-1
d_gene: TRBD1
v_gene: TRBV9
abundance: -
CDR3nt: TGTGCCAGCAGCGCCGCCCAGGGGGTGAACACTGAAGCTTTCTTT
CDR3aa: CASSAAQGVNTEAFF

j_gene: TRBJ2-1
d_gene: -
v_gene: TRBV2
abundance: -
CDR3nt: TGTGCCAGCAGAACGGGAGCATCCTACAATGAGCAGTTCTTC
CDR3aa: CASRTGASYNEQFF

j_gene: TRBJ2-7
d_gene: -
v_gene: TRBV7-2
abundance: once
CDR3nt: TGTGCCAGCAGCCCTCCCTACAGGCCTGCCTACGAGCAGTACTTC
CDR3aa: CASSPPYRPAYEQYF

j_gene: TRBJ1-5
d_gene: -
v_gene: TRBV2
abundance: -
CDR3nt: TGTGCCAGCACCCCTGAGGGTATTGCAGGCCAGCATTTT
CDR3aa: CASTPEGIAGQHF